The sequence of this T cell receptor beta chain was determined in a study of cytomegalovirus exposure and HLA in healthy donors. Overall study findings and caveats: Most TCR sequences proved rare, with some public TCRs found in many donors.

13 Jbeta primers and 60 Vbeta primers were used for the PCR. Measured with immunoSEQ multiplex PCR; TCRdb has only the in-frame clones, and not every one. The repertoire has over 200,000 clones, almost 85% of them found once; the top ten carry approximately 0.62%. Notes on this clone: The antigen is not known.

The sequenced sample was PBMCs. The receptor was derived from a woman aged 35 to 49 in good health and CMV-seronegative.

Here the CDR3 DNA reads TGTGCCACCAGCAGCCGGCGGGGTGGGACCGGGGAGCTGTTTTTT. Protein: CATSSRRGGTGELFF. The rearrangement joins TRBV15 to TRBJ2-2; TRBD2 might be the D (6 bases). Trimming removed 3 bases from V and 5 bases from J, with 13 bases in between. Germline V CDR1 and CDR2: LNHNV, YYDKDF (reference sequence). CDR3 length: 15 amino acids.